This T cell receptor beta chain is from a study of cytomegalovirus exposure and HLA in healthy donors. Notes on the study in general: Later, an analysis found that TCR clusters from the first cohort tended to co-occur in the 90 to 150 validation repertoires.

Assay: immunoSEQ multiplex PCR; the TCRdb copy retains only in-frame clones and omits some. The sample lists about 130,000 clones; about 88% were seen once. For this clone: Its target is unknown.

The germline gives CDR1 SGHTA, CDR2 FQGTGA. J gave up 2 bases and V 7 bases, and 3 bases lay outside the gene matches. The CDR3 runs 15 residues. Material: PBMCs. The chain carries TRBV7-3 and TRBJ2-2, with 11 bases aligning to TRBD2. The source of this sequence is a woman under 30 in good health and CMV-seropositive. The CDR3 sequence is CASNLAGGNTGELFF. CDR3 bases: TGTGCCAGCAACCTAGCGGGGGGCAACACCGGGGAGCTGTTTTTT. Filled out from reference TRBV7-3 and TRBJ2-2, the complete variable domain reads GAGVSQTPSNKVTEKGKYVELRCDPISGHTALYWYRQSLGQGPEFLIYFQGTGAADDSGLPNDRFFAVRPEGSVSTLKIQRTERGDSAVYLCASNLAGGNTGELFFGEGSRLTVL.